The TCR beta chain under discussion was sequenced for a study of blood T cell repertoires in COVID-19. The trim removed 2 bases at V and 3 bases at J, leaving 18 bases unmatched. CDR1 and CDR2 (germline): LNHDA, SQIVND (reference sequence). CDR3 length: 20 amino acids. Assay used: immunoSEQ multiplex PCR; TCRdb lists only in-frame clones, some missing. The sample carries 55,000 to 80,000 clones, around 90% recorded once. The sequenced sample was peripheral blood. This TCR was recovered from a human donor in a cohort sampled during active COVID-19. The chain links TRBV19 to TRBJ2-7; 11 bases are a match to TRBD2. CDR3 DNA sequence: TGTGCCAGTAGTATAAGGGGGGATAGCGGGAGGGCCAGTAAGAACTACGAGCAGTACTTC. Translation gives CASSIRGDSGRASKNYEQYF.